This T cell receptor beta chain was profiled in a study of blood T cell repertoires in COVID-19. About the research overall: The United States, Italy and Spain were the sources of the acute and convalescent COVID-19 samples. From T cells, B-cell-depleted T cells, or PBMCs came the material, which was cDNA or gDNA.

Original analysis: Reference gene primers were amplified, and this amplification served to estimate nucleated cell counts. The method was immunoSEQ multiplex PCR; TCRdb's version includes in-frame clones alone and lacks a portion of them. The DNA gave D and trimming, while V, J and clone size come from that table. This table holds roughly 150,000 clones, over 80% found once. The V gene end was trimmed by 3 bases and the J gene end by 9 bases; junction bases not matched to a gene: 10. Germline V gene data show CDR1 as DFQATT and CDR2 as SNEGSKA (reference sequence). The CDR3 has 14 amino acids. Sequencing was performed on peripheral blood. V is TRBV20-1 and J is TRBJ2-1, with 8 bases lining up with TRBD2. This clonotype originated in a woman aged 80 or over with COVID-19, enrolled during active disease. The CDR3, as DNA: TGCAGTGCTAGTCATTCGCGGGAGGTTCGTGAGCAGTTCTTC. Its translation is CSASHSREVREQFF.